The clone carrying this T cell receptor beta chain came up a few times. The antigen is undetermined. The sample is drawn from a study of T-cell reconstitution after alpha-beta-depleted transplantation in children. The authors prepared the TCRbeta library with unique molecular identifiers. TCRdb used MiXCR to reprocess the PCR reads, holding one entry per CDR3 protein. The sample lists over 200,000 distinct CDR3 sequences; roughly 18% were seen once. Findings and caveats of the study: Recipient T cells and thymic progenitors that survived gave rise to the high TCRbeta diversity observed at day 60 in some patients.

Source: PBMCs, mostly from graft donor cells, taken 360 days after TCRalphabeta/CD19-depleted stem cell transplant. This sequence was found in a male patient between 2 and 15 years old who had a stem cell transplant for acute lymphoblastic leukemia, so the T cells may come from the graft donor.

The CDR3 is CAIRLADYNEQFF. As DNA, the CDR3 is TGTGCCATCCGACTAGCTGATTACAATGAGCAGTTCTTC. The chain uses TRBV10-3 and TRBJ2-1, with 7 bases that match TRBD2. Germline CDR1 ENHRY, CDR2 SYGVKD. V dropped 8 bases and J dropped 4; count of bases not matched to a gene: 5. This CDR3 region has 13 residues.